This T cell receptor beta chain is from a study of blood T cell repertoires in COVID-19. Turning to the study itself: Some COVID-19 samples were acute and others convalescent; all came from the United States, Italy and Spain.

With 4 bases removed from V and 7 bases from J, the gap between germline ends came to 14 bases. From germline, CDR1 is LGHDT and CDR2 YNNKEL (reference sequence). CDR3 size: 13 residues. Sequencing was performed with immunoSEQ multiplex PCR; in TCRdb, only in-frame clones are kept and a portion is missing. The sample includes around 230,000 clones, around 85% of them seen just once. The chain recombines TRBV3-1 (or the pseudogene TRBV3-2) with TRBJ2-7, with D perhaps matching TRBD2 (5 bases). Material: peripheral blood. The receptor was isolated from a man between 45 and 60 years old with COVID-19, enrolled during active disease. This chain's CDR3 is CASSREVKREQYF. As DNA, the CDR3 is TGTGCCAGCAGCCGTGAAGTTAAGCGGGAGCAGTACTTC.